The entry below describes one T cell receptor (beta chain). The data stem from a study of blood T cell repertoires in COVID-19. Original processing notes: Amplification with reference gene primers provided the estimates of nucleated cell counts. TCRdb keeps only in-frame clones here, not all; method: immunoSEQ multiplex PCR. That table gives V, J and clone size, and the DNA gave D and trimming. This table has 150,000 to 250,000 clones, 75% to 85% appearing once. V gave up 5 bases and J gave up 6 bases, with 8 bases separating them. CDR3 length: 12 amino acids. Categorization into cohorts depended on clinical history that participants reported.

The sequenced sample consisted of PBMCs or T cells enriched from blood (not recorded which). This clonotype was obtained from a man aged 35-49 years who had recovered from COVID-19. The V gene is TRBV12-3 or TRBV12-4, the J gene TRBJ2-1; D is possibly TRBD2 (5 bases). The CDR3 region has the DNA TGTGCCAGCAGTGGGAGCACCAATGAGCAGTTCTTC. It codes for CASSGSTNEQFF.